This is a list of T cell receptor beta chains from one sample in a study of blood T cells in healthy people across ages. TCRdb re-derived calls from the 5' RACE reads in MiXCR, one entry per CDR3 protein. Of some 730,000 distinct CDR3 sequences listed, approximately 21% were seen once; the top ten hold 22%. Sequenced sample: blood. The source is a man between 65 and 79 years old in good health. CDR3s include the opening cysteine and the closing phenylalanine or tryptophan. Fields, in order: D gene, V gene, J gene, clone size, CDR3 DNA, CDR3 protein. The D gene is left open where the match is weak. Clone size is shown for a subset of rows, as once, few, many or a class of expanded clone.

TRBD1	TRBV12-5	TRBJ1-1	.	TGTGCTAGTGGTTTGGGTGGACAGGGGAACACTGAAGCTTTCTTT	CASGLGGQGNTEAFF
TRBD2	TRBV5-1	TRBJ2-1	.	TGCGCCAGCAGCTTGGCGGTAGCGGGGCCCTACAATGAGCAGTTCTTC	CASSLAVAGPYNEQFF
.	TRBV20-1	TRBJ2-5	.	TGCAGTGCTAAGCTTGGGGGCCAAGAGACCCAGTACTTC	CSAKLGGQETQYF
TRBD2	TRBV10-3	TRBJ2-1	few	TGTGCCATCAGCGGGGGGGGGTTCAATGAGCAGTTCTTC	CAISGGGFNEQFF
.	TRBV4-1	TRBJ2-2	few	TGCGCCAGCAGCCAAGATACCAGAAAGGCCGGGGAGCTGTTTTTT	CASSQDTRKAGELFF
.	TRBV11-2	TRBJ2-3	few	TGTGCCAGCAGCCCCTCTGAAGGGGGGCGTTTGGATACGCAGTATTTT	CASSPSEGGRLDTQYF
.	TRBV5-1	TRBJ1-4	few	TGCGCCAGCAGCTTCAGGGGACCTAATGAAAAACTGTTTTTT	CASSFRGPNEKLFF
.	TRBV9	TRBJ1-2	.	TGTGCCAGCCGCGCAGGGACACGAGGCTACACCTTC	CASRAGTRGYTF
TRBD1	TRBV20-1	TRBJ1-2	.	TGCAGTGCCGAAACAGGGGGCGGATTTGGCTACACCTTC	CSAETGGGFGYTF
.	TRBV24-1	TRBJ2-2	once	TGTGCCACCAGTATGGCATCCGGGGAGCTGTTTTTT	CATSMASGELFF
.	TRBV4-1	TRBJ1-4	few	TGCGCCAGCAGCCAAGAGGGGGCGGGAGAAAAACTGTTTTTT	CASSQEGAGEKLFF
TRBD2	TRBV9	TRBJ2-3	.	TGTGCCAGCAGCGCTTTTTCGGGTGTCCGTCGGCTAGCGGGAGATCCAGATACGCAGTATTTT	CASSAFSGVRRLAGDPDTQYF
TRBD2	TRBV3-1	TRBJ2-4	.	TGTGCCAGCAGCCAAGGAGGGAGGGCGGCTTACTTC	CASSQGGRAAYF
.	TRBV2	TRBJ2-4	.	TGTGCCAGCCGACAGCTTCTAGCCAAAAACATTCAGTACTTC	CASRQLLAKNIQYF
.	TRBV6-4	TRBJ1-5	many	TGTGCCAGCAGTGACTCGTCCCCCCACAATCAGCCCCAGCATTTT	CASSDSSPHNQPQHF
TRBD1	TRBV7-6	TRBJ2-7	few	TGTGCCAGCAGCTTAGACGGGACAGGGCCCCTCGAGCAGTACTTC	CASSLDGTGPLEQYF
.	TRBV4-1	TRBJ1-2	.	TGCGCCAGCAGCCAAGAGGGATCAGGGGCTGGTTATGGCTACACCTTC	CASSQEGSGAGYGYTF
.	TRBV5-1	TRBJ1-2	.	TGCGCCAGCACCCGGGGGGACACCGACTATGGCTACACCTTC	CASTRGDTDYGYTF
TRBD1	TRBV12-3/TRBV12-4	TRBJ1-4	.	TGTGCCAGCACCCGACAGGGGGCAGGGGAAAAACTGTTTTTT	CASTRQGAGEKLFF
.	TRBV6-6	TRBJ2-1	many	TGTGCCAGCAGTTACCCCGCAGGGATGAATGAGCAGTTCTTC	CASSYPAGMNEQFF
TRBD1	TRBV20-1	TRBJ2-7	few	TGCAGTGCTAGAGAAACCGGGACAGCCATTTACTTC	CSARETGTAIYF
.	TRBV28	TRBJ1-2	.	TGTGCCAGCAGTACAGGGCAAATTACAGCTAACTATGGCTACACCTTC	CASSTGQITANYGYTF
.	TRBV7-9	TRBJ2-5	many	TGTGCCAGCGGCCTCAGGAGTGCCGGAGAGACCCAGTACTTC	CASGLRSAGETQYF
.	TRBV14	TRBJ1-1	.	TGTGCCAGCAGCCTCAGGGACTTCTTGGGAGCTTTCTTT	CASSLRDFLGAFF
.	TRBV18	TRBJ1-1	few	TGTGCCAGCTCACCAGGGGGCTGGAACACTGAAGCTTTCTTT	CASSPGGWNTEAFF
TRBD1	TRBV28	TRBJ1-2	.	TGTGCCAGCAGTTCCCCCACGGCAGGGGGCTACTATGGCTACACCTTC	CASSSPTAGGYYGYTF
.	TRBV19	TRBJ1-4	few	TGTGCCAGTAGTATTTCAGGGCGGACTGAAAAACTGTTTTTT	CASSISGRTEKLFF
TRBD1	TRBV6-1	TRBJ2-2	.	TGTGCCAGCAGTGAATTCGAGGGGGCTAGCACCGGGGAGCTGTTTTTT	CASSEFEGASTGELFF
TRBD1	TRBV6-6	TRBJ1-4	few	TGTGCCAGCAGTCCCATGACAGGGAAGTTTAATGAAAAACTGTTTTTT	CASSPMTGKFNEKLFF
TRBD1	TRBV20-1	TRBJ1-2	.	TGCAGTGCACTTACCGGGACAGGAGGAAATGGCTACACCTTC	CSALTGTGGNGYTF
TRBD1	TRBV3-1	TRBJ2-2	few	TGTGCCAGCAGCCAACTTACGAGGGGGCCCGACACCGGGGAGCTGTTTTTT	CASSQLTRGPDTGELFF
.	TRBV7-3	TRBJ1-1	.	TGTGCCAGCAGCTTAAAGGGACCGAATGAAGCTTTCTTT	CASSLKGPNEAFF
.	TRBV5-1	TRBJ1-5	few	TGCGCCAGCAGCTTTGAACTGGGGCAGCCCCAGCATTTT	CASSFELGQPQHF
.	TRBV29-1	TRBJ2-3	.	TGCAGCGTGGGCGAGACTAGAGATACGCAGTATTTT	CSVGETRDTQYF
.	TRBV12-3/TRBV12-4	TRBJ1-2	few	TGTGCCAGCAGACGGTGGGGGAACTATGGCTACACCTTC	CASRRWGNYGYTF
.	TRBV5-1	TRBJ2-3	once	TGCGCCAGCAGCTTATCCAGGCAGGGCTCTGGTGCAGATACGCAGTATTTT	CASSLSRQGSGADTQYF
TRBD2	TRBV14	TRBJ2-1	once	TGTGCCAGCAGTGTTTTAGCGGGACCACATTGGTTCTTC	CASSVLAGPHWFF
.	TRBV12-3/TRBV12-4	TRBJ2-3	few	TGTGCCAGCTTCAAACAAGGTGTCCCAGATACGCAGTATTTT	CASFKQGVPDTQYF
TRBD1	TRBV5-1	TRBJ1-2	.	TGCGCCAGTGGACAGGGGGCGTTAGTTTTTGGGGATGGCTACACCTTC	CASGQGALVFGDGYTF
TRBD1	TRBV29-1	TRBJ1-2	.	TGCAGCGCCCACCAGGGGGCGTACGGCTACACCTTC	CSAHQGAYGYTF
.	TRBV7-6	TRBJ2-7	few	TGTGCCAGCAGCTCCAAAGGCGAGACTAGCTCCTACGAGCAGTACTTC	CASSSKGETSSYEQYF
TRBD2	TRBV7-3	TRBJ2-1	.	TGTGCCAGCAGCTCGACTAGCGGTCAATGGGATGAGCAGTTCTTC	CASSSTSGQWDEQFF
.	TRBV27	TRBJ2-1	.	TGTGCCAGCAGTTTCTTAGTTGAACATCCCAATGAGCAGTTCTTC	CASSFLVEHPNEQFF
.	TRBV10-1	TRBJ2-1	.	TGCGCCAGCAGTGATGCCACCGCAAGCTCCTACAATGAGCAGTTCTTC	CASSDATASSYNEQFF
.	TRBV20-1	TRBJ2-7	few	TGCAGTGCTAGTAGGCTCTCCGAGCAGTACTTC	CSASRLSEQYF
TRBD1	TRBV5-1	TRBJ2-7	.	TGCGCCAGCAGCTTGGCCGGGACAGGGACTGGCGAGCAGTACTTC	CASSLAGTGTGEQYF
.	TRBV12-3/TRBV12-4	TRBJ2-7	few	TGTGCCAGCAGTTCCACAGGGTTCAGTTCCTACGAGCAGTACTTC	CASSSTGFSSYEQYF
TRBD1	TRBV19	TRBJ1-2	.	TGTGCCAGTAGGACAGGGTCTCATGGCTACACCTTC	CASRTGSHGYTF
.	TRBV3-1	TRBJ2-5	many	TGTGCCAGCAGCCGACGACGGCAAGAGACCCAGTACTTC	CASSRRRQETQYF
.	TRBV9	TRBJ1-1	.	TGTGCCAGCAGCGGACCACAGGACCCCATGAACACTGAAGCTTTCTTT	CASSGPQDPMNTEAFF
TRBD2	TRBV7-6	TRBJ2-3	.	TGTGCCAGCAGCTCCCCTCCCGGGACTAGCGGGGTGGGCACAGATACGCAGTATTTT	CASSSPPGTSGVGTDTQYF
.	TRBV30	TRBJ1-2	few	TGTGCCTGGAGTCGGGGGAACTATGGCTACACCTTC	CAWSRGNYGYTF
TRBD1	TRBV20-1	TRBJ1-4	.	TGCAGTGCTAGACACAGGGGTAATGAAAAACTGTTTTTT	CSARHRGNEKLFF
TRBD2	TRBV6-4	TRBJ2-1	few	TGTGCCAGCAGTGACCAAGAAGCGGGGGGTCGTAATGAGCAGTTCTTC	CASSDQEAGGRNEQFF
TRBD1	TRBV19	TRBJ2-5	.	TGTGCCAGTAGTATTCAGGGGACAGTCAAGACCCAGTACTTC	CASSIQGTVKTQYF
.	TRBV29-1	TRBJ2-1	.	TGCAGCGCCGGGGTGCAAAAGCCCCCCAATGAGCAGTTCTTC	CSAGVQKPPNEQFF
.	TRBV6-6	TRBJ1-4	.	TGTGCCAGCAGCCTAGATAGGGTGGAACAACTGTTTTTT	CASSLDRVEQLFF
TRBD1	TRBV20-1	TRBJ1-5	few	TGCAGTGCTAGTTGGCTAGGGAACCGGGACAGGGGGTCCCTCAATCAGCCCCAGCATTTT	CSASWLGNRDRGSLNQPQHF